A single sample is the source of the 22 T cell receptor beta chains below, sequenced in a study of CXCR3-negative and CXCR3-positive naive CD8 T cells (dated 2019 in TCRdb). The instrument was a NextSeq 550. The Human TCR Profiling Kit (MiLaboratory) was used to prepare UMI-labeled 5' RACE TRB cDNA libraries. TCRdb reprocessed the reads and provides one entry for every CDR3 protein sequence; no DNA is given. Per the sample table, the count is 150,000 to 180,000 distinct CDR3 sequences. The ten largest clones add up to 0.45% to 0.6% of the sample. No antigens are known for them. Beyond this particular receptor, the publication reports: TRB CDR3s from CXCR3-positive naive cells showed higher hydrophobicity (lower Kidera factor 4), lower energy, and higher strength and volume indices than CXCR3-negative naive cells.

Source material: naive CXCR3+ CD8+ T cells from blood. The sample's cell subset or site label, in plain terms: CD45RO-CCR7+CD27+CD95- naive CD8+ T cells expressing CXCR3 (TNR3+). All receptors derive from a human donor in good health. Some clones in this sample may be carry-over from other donors' samples.

V is TRBV20-1 and J is TRBJ2-7; the TCRdb D gene call, TRBD1, has no DNA to confirm it. CDR1 and CDR2 (germline): DFQATT, SNEGSKA (reference sequence). This CDR3 is built from 11 residues. CDR3 amino acids: CSARQGYEQYF.

The chain recombines TRBV18 with TRBJ2-3; TCRdb picks TRBD1, but there is no DNA to check that call. CDR1 and CDR2 (germline): KGHSH, LQKENI. CDR3 length equals 18 residues. CDR3 in amino acids: CASSPWGTGRDPTDTQYF.

The genes are TRBV28 and TRBJ1-1. Germline assignment: CDR1 MDHEN and CDR2 SYDVKM. This CDR3 spans 13 amino acids. Here the CDR3 reads CASRSRTVGEAFF.

The chain combines TRBV5-4 with TRBJ2-1; no DNA is available, so the TRBD2 call from TCRdb remains unchecked. The CDR3 sequence is 13 residues long. Per germline, CDR1 SGHNT and CDR2 YYREEE (reference sequence). This CDR3 is CASSLVGLEKQFF.

The rearrangement uses TRBV29-1 and TRBJ1-4; the D call from TCRdb, TRBD1, cannot be confirmed without DNA. The CDR3 loop spans 13 amino acids. Germline V gene data show CDR1 as SQVTM and CDR2 as ANQGSEA. CDR3 in amino acids: CSALRGVGEKLFF.

The chain employs TRBV6-4 and TRBJ2-2. Germline V gene sequence: CDR1 MRHNA, CDR2 SNTAGT. The CDR3 loop spans 14 amino acids. This CDR3 reads CASSGSGTTGELFF.

The rearrangement links TRBV29-1 to TRBJ2-7; lacking DNA, the TRBD1 call made by TCRdb goes unchecked. This CDR3 comprises 16 residues. Germline CDR1 and CDR2: SQVTM and ANQGSEA. The CDR3 sequence is CSVYGDGGPSSYEQYF.

This chain links TRBV5-1 with TRBJ2-7; the TRBD1 assignment by TCRdb is unverifiable without DNA. CDR1 is SGHRS and CDR2 is YFSETQ in the germline V gene. This CDR3 spans 14 amino acids. CDR3 loop: CASSLYQGVYEQYF.

The chain carries TRBV12-3 or TRBV12-4 and TRBJ1-5; the TCRdb call, TRBD1, lacks DNA for checking. The CDR3 has 14 residues. The CDR3 loop reads CASTMPGGNQPQHF.

This rearrangement joins TRBV9 to TRBJ2-2; TCRdb returns TRBD2, unconfirmable since there is no DNA. The CDR3 is made up of 17 amino acids. Germline-derived CDR1 and CDR2 are SGDLS and YYNGEE. The CDR3: CASSHPLGGGVTGELFF.

CDR3 sequence: CASSPWAGETQYF. The chain has TRBV2 and TRBJ2-5; TCRdb gives TRBD1 as the D gene, but with no DNA this cannot be confirmed. CDR1 is SNHLY, CDR2 FYNNEI, per germline. CDR3 length equals 13 residues.

The chain uses TRBV14 and TRBJ2-4; TCRdb designates TRBD1, a call that cannot be tested without DNA. Germline V gene lookup returns CDR1 SGHDN and CDR2 FVKESK. The CDR3 has 16 amino acids. The CDR3 region is CASSQEIKDRKNIQYF.

This chain connects TRBV7-6 to TRBJ1-1. CDR3 length equals 19 residues. Germline V lookup: CDR1 SGHVS, CDR2 FNYEAQ. CDR3 in amino acids: CASSLPGQSSGTLNTEAFF.

This sequence joins TRBV7-3 and TRBJ2-7; with no DNA, the TCRdb D assignment of TRBD2 cannot be verified. Germline assignment: CDR1 SGHTA and CDR2 FQGTGA. CDR3 length: 13 amino acids. CDR3 amino acids: CASSGGRGDEQYF.

V gene TRBV24-1 combines with J gene TRBJ2-1; TCRdb indicates TRBD1, and absent DNA this call remains unverified. CDR3 length equals 16 residues. CDR1 and CDR2 from the germline V gene are KGHDR and SFDVKD. The CDR3 loop is CATKRTGTGMTYEQFF.

The chain combines TRBV6-5 with TRBJ2-7; TCRdb selects TRBD2, and the lack of DNA leaves this call unchecked. This CDR3 is built from 20 residues. Per the germline V gene, CDR1 is MNHEY and CDR2 is SVGAGI. The CDR3 loop is CASSLLAGGSLAGGGYEQYF.

The genes are TRBV28 and TRBJ1-1. This CDR3 has 12 amino acids. Germline assignment: CDR1 MDHEN and CDR2 SYDVKM. CDR3 region: CASSFWNTEAFF.

The CDR3 reads CSVALQGSEQYF. V usage is TRBV29-1 and J usage is TRBJ2-7; as DNA is missing, the TRBD1 call by TCRdb cannot be tested. This CDR3 has 12 amino acids. Germline lookup yields CDR1 SQVTM and CDR2 ANQGSEA.

The V and J genes are TRBV12-3 or TRBV12-4 and TRBJ2-7. CDR3 length equals 12 residues. The CDR3 here is CASSDSAYEQYF.

The V gene is TRBV29-1, the J gene TRBJ2-2; TCRdb indicates TRBD1, and absent DNA this call remains unverified. The CDR3 has 15 amino acids. CDR1 and CDR2 from the germline V gene are SQVTM and ANQGSEA. CDR3 residues: CSAAGTGSNTGELFF.

The V and J genes are TRBV9 and TRBJ2-3; TCRdb picks TRBD2, but there is no DNA to check that call. Germline CDR1 is SGDLS and CDR2 is YYNGEE. This CDR3 region has 17 residues. The CDR3 here is CASSVGGLAGPLDTQYF.

V gene TRBV3-1 combines with J gene TRBJ2-1; TCRdb gives TRBD1 as the D gene, but with no DNA this cannot be confirmed. Germline values: CDR1 LGHDT, CDR2 YNNKEL (reference sequence). This CDR3 is built from 15 residues. The CDR3 protein is CASSHITGGYNEQFF.